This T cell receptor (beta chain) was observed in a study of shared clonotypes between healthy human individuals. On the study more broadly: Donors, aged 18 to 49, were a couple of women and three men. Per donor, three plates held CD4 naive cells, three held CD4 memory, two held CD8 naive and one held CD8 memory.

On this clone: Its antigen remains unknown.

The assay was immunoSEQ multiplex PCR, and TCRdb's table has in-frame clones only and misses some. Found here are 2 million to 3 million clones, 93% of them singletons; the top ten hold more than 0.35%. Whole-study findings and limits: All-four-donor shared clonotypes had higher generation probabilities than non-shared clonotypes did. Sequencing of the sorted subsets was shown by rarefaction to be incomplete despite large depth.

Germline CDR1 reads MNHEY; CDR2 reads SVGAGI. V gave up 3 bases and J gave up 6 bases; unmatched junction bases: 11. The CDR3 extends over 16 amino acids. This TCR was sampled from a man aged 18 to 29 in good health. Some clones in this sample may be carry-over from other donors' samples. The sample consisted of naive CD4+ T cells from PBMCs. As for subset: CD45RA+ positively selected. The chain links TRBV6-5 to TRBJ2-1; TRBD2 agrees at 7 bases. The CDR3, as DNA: TGTGCCAGCAGTTATTATGTGGGAGGGCCGCGCAATGAGCAGTTCTTC. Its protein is CASSYYVGGPRNEQFF.